The T cell receptor beta chain described here comes from a study of blood T cells in healthy people across ages. Across the whole study: Template switching retrieved approximately one barcoded beta molecule for each two T cells.

The donors, all healthy, were Caucasians living in Russia, aged roughly 6 to 100. Germline loops: CDR1 SGHDT, CDR2 YYEEEE. The CDR3 consists of 16 residues. V lost 0 bases and J lost 8, with 18 bases in between. It was with a sample-barcoded 5' primer and a J-beta primer mix that a second PCR of roughly 6 to 12 cycles was run. A tag from a template-switch adaptor with 12 random nucleotides marked each cDNA molecule. MiXCR was run by TCRdb on the 5' RACE reads, yielding one entry per CDR3 protein. The sample contains fewer than 2,000,000 distinct CDR3 sequences, 35% to 50% of which appear only once. The chain joins TRBV5-6 to TRBJ2-1; D is uncertain. The sample was blood. The TCR originated in a human donor in good health. CDR3 in amino acids: CASSLAMSGIFHEQFF. Written as DNA, the CDR3 is TGTGCCAGCAGCTTGGCCATGTCTGGGATTTTCCATGAGCAGTTCTTC.